These T cell receptor beta chains were read from a single sample in a study of blood T cell repertoires in COVID-19. The method was immunoSEQ multiplex PCR; TCRdb's version includes in-frame clones alone and lacks a portion of them. The sample lists a few hundred thousand clones, more than 75% occurring once. Specimen: PBMCs or T cells enriched from blood (not recorded which). These receptors all come from a woman in her thirties who had recovered from COVID-19. CDR3s include the opening cysteine and the closing phenylalanine or tryptophan. Each record gives: V gene, clone size, J gene, D gene, CDR3 DNA, CDR3 protein. A D gene is named only where the DNA matches it firmly. The size entry is marked missing in some rows and otherwise reads once, few, many or a size class.

TRBV5-1	NA	TRBJ2-7	TRBD1	TGCGCCAGCACCCACGGGGACAGGGACCTTTACGAGCAGTACTTC	CASTHGDRDLYEQYF
TRBV27	once	TRBJ2-7	TRBD2	TGTGCCAGCAGTCTGGGACTAGCGGGAACCTACGAGCAGTACTTC	CASSLGLAGTYEQYF
TRBV7-6	NA	TRBJ1-4	TRBD1	TGTGCCAGCAGCGTAGGCGGGACAGGTGGGGAAAAACTGTTTTTT	CASSVGGTGGEKLFF
TRBV2	NA	TRBJ1-5	NA	TGTGCCAGCAGTGATCGCGGGGTTAGCAATCAGCCCCAGCATTTT	CASSDRGVSNQPQHF
TRBV19	NA	TRBJ1-5	NA	TGTGCCAGTAGTCCCTGGGGACTCTTCAATCAGCCCCAGCATTTT	CASSPWGLFNQPQHF
TRBV6-5	NA	TRBJ2-3	TRBD1	TGTGCCAGCAGTTACCTCGGACAGGGCCCCCCAGATACGCAGTATTTT	CASSYLGQGPPDTQYF
TRBV5-8	once	TRBJ1-4	NA	TGTGCCAGCAGCCGGTACGGGGGGTGGGCAACTAATGAAAAACTGTTTTTT	CASSRYGGWATNEKLFF
TRBV5-1	NA	TRBJ1-1	NA	TGCGCCAGCAGCTTTACCGGGACGGGGGACACTGAAGCTTTCTTT	CASSFTGTGDTEAFF
TRBV7-6	NA	TRBJ2-1	TRBD1	TGTGCCAGCAGCACACCACCCCGGGACAGCGAATACAATGAGCAGTTCTTC	CASSTPPRDSEYNEQFF
TRBV15	NA	TRBJ1-1	NA	TGTGCCACCAGCAGTGTACAGGACACTGAAGCTTTCTTT	CATSSVQDTEAFF
TRBV19	NA	TRBJ1-5	TRBD1	TGTGCCAGTAGTCGACAGGGGGATGCCCAGCATTTT	CASSRQGDAQHF
TRBV5-6	NA	TRBJ1-1	NA	TGTGCCAGCAGCTTGAGGTCCAGGGAAGCTTTCTTT	CASSLRSREAFF
TRBV28	once	TRBJ1-4	NA	TGTGCCAGCGGCCGCCTTAATGAAAAACTGTTTTTT	CASGRLNEKLFF
TRBV5-1	NA	TRBJ2-5	NA	TGCGCCAGCAGCGGACTTACTACCCAAGAGACCCAGTACTTC	CASSGLTTQETQYF
TRBV4-1	NA	TRBJ2-7	TRBD2	TGCGCCAGCAGCCAACGGACTAGCGGGGGGCCCTTCTCCTACGAGCAGTACTTC	CASSQRTSGGPFSYEQYF
TRBV4-1	NA	TRBJ1-2	NA	TGCGCCAGCAGCCAAGTGGCCAGGGGTGACTATGGCTACACCTTC	CASSQVARGDYGYTF
TRBV5-1	NA	TRBJ1-5	NA	TGCGCCAGCAGCACTGAGGGCAATCAGCCCCAGCATTTT	CASSTEGNQPQHF
TRBV27	once	TRBJ1-3	NA	TGTGCCAGCAGTTTGAGGGATTCTGGAAACACCATATATTTT	CASSLRDSGNTIYF
TRBV20-1	NA	TRBJ1-1	NA	TGCAGTGCTAGTGATAAAGGGGAGAACACTGAAGCTTTCTTT	CSASDKGENTEAFF
TRBV3-1/TRBV3-2	NA	TRBJ2-3	TRBD2	TGTGCCAGCAGAACGGCGGGAGCGTCTGATACGCAGTATTTT	CASRTAGASDTQYF
TRBV28	NA	TRBJ2-2	TRBD2	TGTGCCAGCAGTTCCTCGGCGGGAGTGAGCACCGGGGAGCTGTTTTTT	CASSSSAGVSTGELFF
TRBV7-8	NA	TRBJ2-5	NA	TGTGCCAGCAGCCCGGACAGACAAGAGACCCAGTACTTC	CASSPDRQETQYF
TRBV2	NA	TRBJ1-5	NA	TGTGCCAGCGGAGGAGGGGAGGGTCAGCCCCAGCATTTT	CASGGGEGQPQHF
TRBV5-4	NA	TRBJ1-3	NA	TGTGCCAGCAGTGAGGGGGGGACTATCTCTGGAAACACCATATATTTT	CASSEGGTISGNTIYF